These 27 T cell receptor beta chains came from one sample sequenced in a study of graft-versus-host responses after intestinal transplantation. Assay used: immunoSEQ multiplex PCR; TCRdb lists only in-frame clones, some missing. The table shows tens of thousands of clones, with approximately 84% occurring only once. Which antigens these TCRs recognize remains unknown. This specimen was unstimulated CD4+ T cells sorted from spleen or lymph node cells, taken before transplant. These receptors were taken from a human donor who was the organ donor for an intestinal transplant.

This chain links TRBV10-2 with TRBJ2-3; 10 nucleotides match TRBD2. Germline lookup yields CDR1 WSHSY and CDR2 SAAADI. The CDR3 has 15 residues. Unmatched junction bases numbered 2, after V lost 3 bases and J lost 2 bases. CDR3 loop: CASSESGRATDTQYF. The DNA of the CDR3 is TGCGCCAGCAGTGAAAGCGGGAGGGCCACAGATACGCAGTATTTT.

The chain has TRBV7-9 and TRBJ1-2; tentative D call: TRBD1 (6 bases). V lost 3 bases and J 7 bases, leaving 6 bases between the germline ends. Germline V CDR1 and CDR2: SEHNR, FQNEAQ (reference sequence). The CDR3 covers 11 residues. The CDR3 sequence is CASSLGAGYTF. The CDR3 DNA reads TGTGCCAGCAGCTTGGGGGCTGGCTACACCTTC.

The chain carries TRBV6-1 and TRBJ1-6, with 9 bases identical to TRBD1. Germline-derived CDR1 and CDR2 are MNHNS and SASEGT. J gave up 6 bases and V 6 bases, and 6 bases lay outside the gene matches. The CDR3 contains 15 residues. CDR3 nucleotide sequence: TGTGCCAGCAGCCAACAGGGGGCCGTTAATTCACCCCTCCACTTT. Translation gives CASSQQGAVNSPLHF.

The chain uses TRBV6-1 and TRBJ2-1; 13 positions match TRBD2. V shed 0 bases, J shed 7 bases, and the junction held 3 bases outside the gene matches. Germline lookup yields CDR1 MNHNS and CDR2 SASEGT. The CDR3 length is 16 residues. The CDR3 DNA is TGTGCCAGCAGTGAAGCGTCGACTAGCGGGAGGAATGAGCAGTTCTTC. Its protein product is CASSEASTSGRNEQFF.

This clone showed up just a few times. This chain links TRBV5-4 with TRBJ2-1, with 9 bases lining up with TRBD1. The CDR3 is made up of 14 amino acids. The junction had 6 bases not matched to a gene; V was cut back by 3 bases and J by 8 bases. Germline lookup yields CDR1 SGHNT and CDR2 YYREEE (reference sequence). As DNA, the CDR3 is TGTGCCAGCAGCTCTGGACAGGGGCGGGATGAGCAGTTCTTC. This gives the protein CASSSGQGRDEQFF.

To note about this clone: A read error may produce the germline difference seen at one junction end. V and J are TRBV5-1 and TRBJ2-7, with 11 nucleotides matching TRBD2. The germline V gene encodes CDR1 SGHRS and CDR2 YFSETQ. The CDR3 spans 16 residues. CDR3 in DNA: TGCGCCAGCAGGTTGGTAGCGGGAGGGCCCTCCTACGAGCAGTACTTC. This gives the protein CASRLVAGGPSYEQYF.

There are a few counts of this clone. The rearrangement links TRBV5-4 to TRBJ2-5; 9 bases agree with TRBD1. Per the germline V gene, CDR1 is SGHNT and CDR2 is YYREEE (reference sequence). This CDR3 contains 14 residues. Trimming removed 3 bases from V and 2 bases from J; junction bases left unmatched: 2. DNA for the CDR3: TGTGCCAGCAGCTGGGGACAGGGTCAAGAGACCCAGTACTTC. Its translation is CASSWGQGQETQYF.

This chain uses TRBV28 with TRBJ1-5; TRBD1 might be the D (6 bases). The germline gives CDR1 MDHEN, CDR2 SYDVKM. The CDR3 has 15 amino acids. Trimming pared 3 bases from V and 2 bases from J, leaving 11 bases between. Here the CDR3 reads CASSLGSGGNQPQHF. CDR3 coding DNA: TGTGCCAGCAGTTTGGGCTCAGGGGGCAATCAGCCCCAGCATTTT. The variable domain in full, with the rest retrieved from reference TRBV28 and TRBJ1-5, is DVKVTQSSRYLVKRTGEKVFLECVQDMDHENMFWYRQDPGLGLRLIYFSYDVKMKEKGDIPEGYSVSREKKERFSLILESASTNQTSMYLCASSLGSGGNQPQHFGDGTRLSIL.

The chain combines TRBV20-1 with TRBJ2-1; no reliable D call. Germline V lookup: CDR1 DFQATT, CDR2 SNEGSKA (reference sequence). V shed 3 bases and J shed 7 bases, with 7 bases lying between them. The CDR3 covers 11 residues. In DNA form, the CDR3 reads TGCAGTGCTAGCCCCTTAAATGAGCAGTTCTTC. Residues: CSASPLNEQFF.

The CDR3 loop reads CASRLAGNTGELFF. The CDR3 DNA sequence: TGTGCCAGCCGACTAGCGGGAAACACCGGGGAGCTGTTTTTT. The chain recombines TRBV7-6 with TRBJ2-2, with 11 bases lining up with TRBD2. Germline V gives CDR1 SGHVS, CDR2 FNYEAQ. There are 14 residues in the CDR3. V shed 8 bases and J 2 bases; nucleotides not matched to a gene: 1.

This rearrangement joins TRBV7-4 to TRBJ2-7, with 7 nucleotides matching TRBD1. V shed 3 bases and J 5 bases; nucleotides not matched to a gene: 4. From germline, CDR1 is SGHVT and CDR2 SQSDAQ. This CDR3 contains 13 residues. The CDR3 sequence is CASSFDREHEQYF. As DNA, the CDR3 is TGTGCCAGCAGCTTCGACAGGGAACACGAGCAGTACTTC.

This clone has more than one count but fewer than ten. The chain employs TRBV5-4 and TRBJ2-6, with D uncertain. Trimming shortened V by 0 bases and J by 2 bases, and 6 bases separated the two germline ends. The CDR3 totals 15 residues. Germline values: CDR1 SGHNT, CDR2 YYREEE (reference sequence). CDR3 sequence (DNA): TGTGCCAGCAGCTTGGTGGGCGCTGGGGCCAACGTCCTGACTTTC. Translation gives CASSLVGAGANVLTF.

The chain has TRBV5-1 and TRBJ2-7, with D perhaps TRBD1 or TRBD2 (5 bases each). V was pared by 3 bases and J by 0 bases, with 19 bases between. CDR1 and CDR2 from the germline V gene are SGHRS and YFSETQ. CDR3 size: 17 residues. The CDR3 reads CASSSFVLRDRSYEQYF. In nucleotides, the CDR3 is TGCGCCAGCAGCTCCTTTGTTTTAAGGGACCGCTCCTACGAGCAGTACTTC. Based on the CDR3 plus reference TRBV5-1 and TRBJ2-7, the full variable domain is KAGVTQTPRYLIKTRGQQVTLSCSPISGHRSVSWYQQTPGQGLQFLFEYFSETQRNKGNFPGRFSGRQFSNSRSEMNVSTLELGDSALYLCASSSFVLRDRSYEQYFGPGTRLTVT.

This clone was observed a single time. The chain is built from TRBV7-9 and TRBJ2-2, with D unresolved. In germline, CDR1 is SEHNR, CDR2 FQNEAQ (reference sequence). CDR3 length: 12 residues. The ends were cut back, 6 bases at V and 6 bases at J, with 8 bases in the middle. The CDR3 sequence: CASSGWPGELFF. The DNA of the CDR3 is TGTGCCAGCAGTGGATGGCCCGGGGAGCTGTTTTTT.

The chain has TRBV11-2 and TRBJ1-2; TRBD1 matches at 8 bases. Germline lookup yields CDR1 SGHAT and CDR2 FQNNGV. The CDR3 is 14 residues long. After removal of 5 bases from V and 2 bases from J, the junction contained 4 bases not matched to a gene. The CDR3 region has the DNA TGTGCCAGCAGCCCAGGGGGCCTGAACTATGGCTACACCTTC. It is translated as CASSPGGLNYGYTF.

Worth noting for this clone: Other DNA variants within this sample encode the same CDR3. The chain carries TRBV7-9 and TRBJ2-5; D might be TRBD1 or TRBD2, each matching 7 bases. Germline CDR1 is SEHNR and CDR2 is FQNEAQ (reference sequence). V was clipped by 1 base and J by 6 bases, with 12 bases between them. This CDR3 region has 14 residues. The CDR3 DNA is TGTGCCAGCAGCTTAGGACAGGGAGGGCAGACCCAGTACTTC. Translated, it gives CASSLGQGGQTQYF.

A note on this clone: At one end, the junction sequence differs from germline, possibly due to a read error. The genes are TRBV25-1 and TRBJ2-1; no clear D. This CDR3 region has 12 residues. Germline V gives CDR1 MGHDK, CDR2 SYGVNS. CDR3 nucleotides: TGTGCCGGCAGTGAAGATGTCCATGAGCAGTTCTTC. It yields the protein CAGSEDVHEQFF. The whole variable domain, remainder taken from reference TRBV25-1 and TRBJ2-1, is EADIYQTPRYLVIGTGKKITLECSQTMGHDKMYWYQQDPGMELHLIHYSYGVNSTEKGDLSSESTVSRIRTEHFPLTLESARPSHTSQYLCAGSEDVHEQFFGPGTRLTVL.

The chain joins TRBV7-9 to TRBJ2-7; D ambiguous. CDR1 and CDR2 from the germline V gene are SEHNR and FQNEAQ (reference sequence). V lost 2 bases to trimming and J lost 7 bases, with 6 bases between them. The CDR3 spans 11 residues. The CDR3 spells CASSLLVEQYF. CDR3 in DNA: TGTGCCAGCAGCTTATTAGTAGAGCAGTACTTC. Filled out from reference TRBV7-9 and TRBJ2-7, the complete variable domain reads DTGVSQNPRHKITKRGQNVTFRCDPISEHNRLYWYRQTLGQGPEFLTYFQNEAQLEKSRLLSDRFSAERPKGSFSTLEIQRTEQGDSAMYLCASSLLVEQYFGPGTRLTVT.

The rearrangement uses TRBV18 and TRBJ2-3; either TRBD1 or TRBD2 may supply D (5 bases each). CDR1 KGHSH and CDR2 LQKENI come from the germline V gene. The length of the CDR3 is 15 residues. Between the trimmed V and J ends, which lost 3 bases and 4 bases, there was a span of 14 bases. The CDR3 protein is CASSPIRGIADTQYF. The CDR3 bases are TGTGCCAGCTCACCGATTCGGGGCATTGCAGATACGCAGTATTTT.

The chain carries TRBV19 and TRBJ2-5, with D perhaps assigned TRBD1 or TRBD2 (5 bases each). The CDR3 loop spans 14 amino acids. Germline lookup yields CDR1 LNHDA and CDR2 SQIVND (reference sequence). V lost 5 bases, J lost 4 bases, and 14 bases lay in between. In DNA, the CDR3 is TGTGCCAGTAGTGTAGCACCCGGGGCAGAGACCCAGTACTTC. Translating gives CASSVAPGAETQYF.

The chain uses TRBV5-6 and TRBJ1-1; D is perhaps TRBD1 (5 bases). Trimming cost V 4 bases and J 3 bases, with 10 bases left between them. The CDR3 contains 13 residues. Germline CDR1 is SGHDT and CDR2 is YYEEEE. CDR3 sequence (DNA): TGTGCCAGCAGCGGGAGGGGATACACTGAAGCTTTCTTT. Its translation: CASSGRGYTEAFF.

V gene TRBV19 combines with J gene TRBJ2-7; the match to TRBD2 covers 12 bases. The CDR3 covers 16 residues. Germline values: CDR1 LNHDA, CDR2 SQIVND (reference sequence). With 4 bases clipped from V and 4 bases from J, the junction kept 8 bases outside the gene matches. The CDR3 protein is CASSRPRLAGVYEQYF. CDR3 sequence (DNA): TGTGCCAGTAGTAGACCGAGACTAGCGGGAGTGTACGAGCAGTACTTC.

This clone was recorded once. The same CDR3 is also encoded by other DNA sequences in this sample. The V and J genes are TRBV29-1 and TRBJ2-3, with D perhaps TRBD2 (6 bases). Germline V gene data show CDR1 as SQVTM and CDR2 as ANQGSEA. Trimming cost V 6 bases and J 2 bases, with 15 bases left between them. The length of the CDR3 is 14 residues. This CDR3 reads CSVTGVANTDTQYF. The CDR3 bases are TGCAGCGTAACGGGAGTTGCAAACACAGATACGCAGTATTTT.

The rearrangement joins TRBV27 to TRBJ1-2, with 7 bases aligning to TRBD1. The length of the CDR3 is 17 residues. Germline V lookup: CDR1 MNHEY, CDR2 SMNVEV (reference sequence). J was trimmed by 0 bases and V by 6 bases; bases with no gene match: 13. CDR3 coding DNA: TGTGCCAGCAGGACCGAGACAGGGAGGTTAGCTAACTATGGCTACACCTTC. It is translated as CASRTETGRLANYGYTF.

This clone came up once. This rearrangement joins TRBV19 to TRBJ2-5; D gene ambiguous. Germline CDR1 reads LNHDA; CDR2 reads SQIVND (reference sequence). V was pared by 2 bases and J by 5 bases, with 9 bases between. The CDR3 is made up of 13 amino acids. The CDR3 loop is CASSIRARETQYF. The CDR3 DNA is TGTGCCAGTAGTATACGGGCTCGGGAGACCCAGTACTTC.

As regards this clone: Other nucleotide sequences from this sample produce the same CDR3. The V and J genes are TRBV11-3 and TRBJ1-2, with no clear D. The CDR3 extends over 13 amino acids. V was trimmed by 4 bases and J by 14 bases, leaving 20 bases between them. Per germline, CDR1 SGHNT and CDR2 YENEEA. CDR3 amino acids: CASSSLIGGGLTF. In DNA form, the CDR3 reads TGTGCCAGCAGCTCCCTGATTGGCGGCGGTTTAACCTTC.

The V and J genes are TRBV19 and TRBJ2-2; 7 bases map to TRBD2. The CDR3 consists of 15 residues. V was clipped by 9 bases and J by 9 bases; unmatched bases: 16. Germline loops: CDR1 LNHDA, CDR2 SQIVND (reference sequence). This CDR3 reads CASAPVRGSLRELFF. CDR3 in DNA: TGTGCCAGCGCTCCGGTGCGGGGGAGCCTTCGGGAGCTGTTTTTT.